A single sample is the source of the 24 T cell receptor beta chains below, sequenced in a study of vaccination and CD4 T cells after COVID-19. Treatment: approximately nine-day PBMC culture with coronavirus spike peptide pools or control peptides (ViraFEST assay). No antigen is known for these receptors. With the Oncomine TCR Beta short-read assay, DNA from cultured CD4+ T cells was sequenced. Using its own MiXCR run on the PCR reads, TCRdb lists one record per CDR3 protein. The repertoire holds 21,000 or so distinct CDR3 sequences, with 45% to 65% as singletons. Sequencing used CD4+ T cells from blood, cultured in vitro. All receptors derive from a human donor who had recovered from COVID-19.

This clonotype was recorded a few times. This chain connects TRBV6-1 to TRBJ1-5; D is undetermined. Trimming took 6 bases from V and 5 from J, leaving 11 bases between them. The CDR3 is 13 residues long. In germline, CDR1 is MNHNS, CDR2 SASEGT. The CDR3 reads CASSETRHQPQHF. The CDR3 bases are TGTGCCAGCAGCGAGACAAGACATCAGCCCCAGCATTTT.

This clonotype appeared a single time. The chain is built from TRBV10-3 and TRBJ2-1, with 9 bases fitting TRBD1. CDR3 length equals 13 residues. V was pared by 8 bases and J by 6 bases, with 5 bases of the junction left unmatched. The germline V gene has CDR1 ENHRY and CDR2 SYGVKD. CDR3 DNA: TGTGCCATCGGGACAGGGAATCTCAATGAGCAGTTCTTC. This sequence encodes CAIGTGNLNEQFF.

The V and J genes are TRBV18 and TRBJ2-5; unclear D gene. CDR1 and CDR2 (germline): KGHSH, LQKENI. This CDR3 is built from 14 residues. V was pared by 0 bases and J by 2 bases, with 7 bases between. The CDR3 nucleotides are TGTGCCAGCTCACCACCGGGGATACAAGAGACCCAGTACTTC. It translates to CASSPPGIQETQYF.

The chain joins TRBV6-2 or TRBV6-3 to TRBJ2-3; maybe TRBD2 (7 bases). Trimming removed 5 bases at V and 5 bases at J, with 20 bases between. CDR1 is MNHEY, CDR2 SVGEGT, per germline. The CDR3 is made up of 16 amino acids. This CDR3 reads CASSDRGASILDTQYF. Here the CDR3 DNA reads TGTGCCAGCAGTGATCGGGGGGCTAGCATTCTAGATACGCAGTATTTT.

CDR3 nucleotide sequence: TGTGCCAGCAGCTTAGGGGGCGGGCCAGAAAAGGTCTACAATGAGCAGTTCTTC. Translated: CASSLGGGPEKVYNEQFF. The chain has TRBV7-2 and TRBJ2-1; D tentatively reads TRBD1 or TRBD2 (5 bases each). The CDR3 has 18 residues. Germline V gene lookup returns CDR1 SGHTA and CDR2 FQGNSA. Trimming pared 1 base from V and 3 bases from J, leaving 19 bases between.

This clonotype showed up just a few times. The rearrangement links TRBV5-4 to TRBJ2-5; 13 nucleotides align to TRBD2. Per the germline V gene, CDR1 is SGHNT and CDR2 is YYREEE (reference sequence). The CDR3 is made up of 19 amino acids. V lost 4 bases and J lost 7; bases outside the gene matches: 19. The CDR3 nucleotides are TGTGCCAGCAGCATCGGACTAGCGGGAGTGAGACCTCAGGTTGGGACCCAGTACTTC. Residues: CASSIGLAGVRPQVGTQYF.

The V call is TRBV6-1, the J call TRBJ2-1; a weak D match, TRBD1 (6 bases). V was trimmed by 6 bases and J by 4 bases, leaving 10 bases between them. The CDR3 runs 13 residues. CDR1 is MNHNS, CDR2 SASEGT, per germline. Here the CDR3 DNA reads TGTGCCAGCAGCCGGACAGATTACAATGAGCAGTTCTTC. This codes for CASSRTDYNEQFF.

This clonotype was found a few times. This chain uses TRBV15 with TRBJ2-3; TRBD1 matches at 7 bases. This CDR3 has 15 amino acids. Germline V gene lookup returns CDR1 LNHNV and CDR2 YYDKDF (reference sequence). The V gene end was trimmed by 4 bases and the J gene end by 2 bases; junction bases not matched to a gene: 6. The CDR3 sequence: CATSKGQRSTDTQYF. DNA of the CDR3: TGTGCCACCAGCAAGGGACAGAGATCCACAGATACGCAGTATTTT.

The chain uses TRBV7-9 and TRBJ2-3, with TRBD2 matching 8 bases. After removal of 1 base from V and 6 bases from J, the junction contained 9 bases not matched to a gene. The germline V gene has CDR1 SEHNR and CDR2 FQNEAQ (reference sequence). The CDR3 loop spans 16 amino acids. CDR3 residues: CASSLGAGGGADTQYF. The CDR3 coding sequence is TGTGCCAGCAGCTTAGGGGCGGGAGGAGGAGCCGATACGCAGTATTTT.

The rearrangement links TRBV15 to TRBJ1-5; D remains ambiguous. The CDR3 runs 16 residues. V lost 3 bases, J lost 9 bases, and 21 bases lay in between. Germline lookup yields CDR1 LNHNV and CDR2 YYDKDF (reference sequence). CDR3 residues: CATSRTGWPLLSPQHF. CDR3 DNA: TGTGCCACCAGCAGGACCGGTTGGCCTCTTTTGTCGCCCCAGCATTTT. The complete variable domain, with remaining parts taken from reference TRBV15 and TRBJ1-5, reads DAMVIQNPRYQVTQFGKPVTLSCSQTLNHNVMYWYQQKSSQAPKLLFHYYDKDFNNEADTPDNFQSRRPNTSFCFLDIRSPGLGDTAMYLCATSRTGWPLLSPQHFGDGTRLSIL.

There are a few counts of this clonotype. This chain links TRBV6-1 with TRBJ2-2; the match to TRBD2 covers 12 bases. V lost 5 bases and J lost 7; bases outside the gene matches: 5. CDR1 and CDR2 from the germline V gene are MNHNS and SASEGT. The length of the CDR3 is 15 residues. CDR3 nucleotide sequence: TGTGCCAGCAGTCCTAGCGGGAGGGGGAACGGGGAGCTGTTTTTT. The encoded protein is CASSPSGRGNGELFF.

The chain is built from TRBV7-2 and TRBJ2-1; no clear D gene. CDR3 length: 11 amino acids. Per the germline V gene, CDR1 is SGHTA and CDR2 is FQGNSA. Between the trimmed V and J ends, which lost 6 bases and 6 bases, there was a span of 6 bases. CDR3 in DNA: TGTGCCAGCAGGTCAGCCAATGAGCAGTTCTTC. Protein: CASRSANEQFF.

The CDR3 is CASSERPYQPQHF. The DNA of the CDR3 is TGTGCCAGCAGTGAACGGCCCTACCAGCCCCAGCATTTT. V is TRBV2 and J is TRBJ1-5; D is unresolved. The germline V gene has CDR1 SNHLY and CDR2 FYNNEI. The germline V and J ends were trimmed by 2 bases and 7 bases, with 9 bases remaining between them. The CDR3 is made up of 13 amino acids.

V is TRBV2 and J is TRBJ1-3; D gene uncertain. There are 14 residues in the CDR3. V was trimmed by 4 bases and J by 3 bases, leaving 10 bases between them. Germline lookup yields CDR1 SNHLY and CDR2 FYNNEI. DNA of the CDR3: TGTGCCAGCAGTGGGGCCGGAGGTGGAAACACCATATATTTT. Protein: CASSGAGGGNTIYF.

This clonotype has just a few counts. The CDR3 sequence: CSANPRQVPYGYTF. The CDR3 DNA is TGCAGTGCTAACCCCAGACAGGTCCCCTATGGCTACACCTTC. This sequence joins TRBV20-1 and TRBJ1-2, with D possibly TRBD1 on 6 matching bases. The V end lost 4 bases, the J end lost 4 bases, and 16 bases lay between the germline ends. Germline assignment: CDR1 DFQATT and CDR2 SNEGSKA (reference sequence). The CDR3 runs to 14 residues.

This rearrangement joins TRBV24-1 to TRBJ1-2; D call uncertain. V dropped 4 bases and J dropped 9 bases, with 17 bases sitting between them. The CDR3 runs to 14 residues. Looked up from germline, CDR1 is KGHDR and CDR2 is SFDVKD. The CDR3 DNA reads as TGTGCCACCAGTGACCTCACAAGCCGGTATAGCTACACCTTC. Translated, it gives CATSDLTSRYSYTF.

This clonotype was seen just once. This chain joins TRBV27 and TRBJ2-7, with 10 bases fitting TRBD1. With V trimmed by 6 bases and J by 1 base, 3 bases remained unmatched. The CDR3 runs 14 residues. CDR1 and CDR2 (germline): MNHEY, SMNVEV (reference sequence). Here the CDR3 reads CASRGTGESYEQYF. In DNA, the CDR3 is TGTGCCAGCAGGGGGACAGGGGAATCCTACGAGCAGTACTTC.

The rearrangement links TRBV18 to TRBJ1-1, with TRBD1 as a possible D gene (5 bases). V was trimmed by 3 bases and J by 1 base, leaving 6 bases between them. This CDR3 is 13 amino acids long. Germline V gene data show CDR1 as KGHSH and CDR2 as LQKENI. CDR3 sequence (DNA): TGTGCCAGCTCACCTCAGGGGAACACTGAAGCTTTCTTT. Residues: CASSPQGNTEAFF.

This chain joins TRBV7-3 and TRBJ1-1; maybe TRBD1 (5 bases). CDR1 SGHTA and CDR2 FQGTGA come from the germline V gene. Trimming removed 5 bases from V and 4 bases from J, with 11 bases in between. The CDR3 extends over 13 amino acids. The CDR3 region is CASSPGGSTEAFF. DNA for the CDR3: TGTGCCAGCAGCCCGGGGGGGAGCACTGAAGCTTTCTTT.

This chain joins TRBV7-2 and TRBJ1-2; D gene unclear. The CDR3 contains 18 residues. Germline V gene sequence: CDR1 SGHTA, CDR2 FQGNSA. V was pared by 1 base and J by 8 bases, with 26 bases between. The CDR3 sequence is CASSLGQARAHTSGGYTF. The CDR3 DNA sequence: TGTGCCAGCAGCTTAGGGCAGGCAAGGGCCCATACCTCGGGGGGCTACACCTTC.

This rearrangement joins TRBV28 to TRBJ1-2; tentatively, D is TRBD1 (6 bases). Trimming left V 6 bases short and J 4 bases short, with 18 bases between. This CDR3 comprises 15 residues. Germline V lookup: CDR1 MDHEN, CDR2 SYDVKM. The CDR3 bases are TGTGCCAGCAGCCGAAGCCCAAGGACAGTCTATGGCTACACCTTC. This gives the protein CASSRSPRTVYGYTF.

V and J are TRBV28 and TRBJ1-1, with unresolved D. Trimming cost V 2 bases and J 0 bases, with 1 base left between them. CDR1 MDHEN and CDR2 SYDVKM come from the germline V gene. The CDR3 contains 12 residues. Here the CDR3 DNA reads TGTGCCAGCAGTTTAATGAACACTGAAGCTTTCTTT. Amino acid sequence: CASSLMNTEAFF.

The genes are TRBV28 and TRBJ2-5; a possible D gene is TRBD1 (5 bases). V lost 2 bases to trimming and J lost 8 bases, with 18 bases between them. Germline loops: CDR1 MDHEN, CDR2 SYDVKM. The CDR3 has 15 amino acids. The CDR3 DNA reads as TGTGCCAGCAGTTTAATGGGGCCTGAGATGACCACCCAGTACTTC. Translating gives CASSLMGPEMTTQYF.

The J gene is TRBJ2-3, the V gene TRBV25-1; D not resolved. There are 14 residues in the CDR3. Germline V gene lookup returns CDR1 MGHDK and CDR2 SYGVNS. V was clipped by 3 bases and J by 1 base, with 8 bases between them. The CDR3 coding sequence is TGTGCCAGCAGTGAGGAGCTGCGCACAGATACGCAGTATTTT. Protein: CASSEELRTDTQYF.